These 3 T cell receptor beta chains share one sample of origin, sequenced in a study of blood T cell repertoires in COVID-19 (dated by TCRdb to about 2020). The receptor library was made with the immunoSEQ multiplex PCR assay. TCRdb carries this immuneACCESS record with in-frame sequences only. Its versions omit some clonotypes, under half of them owing to an unresolved V gene in the studies checked, with the rest unexplained. Within this sample are tens of thousands of clones, with around four fifths of them counted one time only. The ten largest clones add up to about an eighth of the sample. Sequenced material: peripheral blood. These receptors came from a human donor in a cohort sampled during active COVID-19.

This clone was detected only once. The chain recombines TRBV5-1 with TRBJ1-3; D call uncertain. The germline V gene has CDR1 SGHRS and CDR2 YFSETQ. V dropped 0 bases and J dropped 0 bases, with 7 bases sitting between them. The CDR3 sequence is 15 residues long. The CDR3 bases are TGCGCCAGCAGCTTGGTAGCAGCCTCTGGAAACACCATATATTTT. Translated, it gives CASSLVAASGNTIYF.

The chain has TRBV5-1 and TRBJ2-7; 7 positions match TRBD2. V gave up 0 bases and J gave up 0 bases; unmatched junction bases: 9. Germline V gene data show CDR1 as SGHRS and CDR2 as YFSETQ. The CDR3 runs 17 residues. This chain's CDR3 is CASSLVLGGESSYEQYF. The DNA for the CDR3 is TGCGCCAGCAGCTTGGTCTTGGGGGGGGAAAGCTCCTACGAGCAGTACTTC.

The chain employs TRBV4-2 and TRBJ1-1; TRBD1 might be the D (6 bases). Germline values: CDR1 LGHNA, CDR2 YNFKEQ. V lost 1 base and J 4 bases, leaving 19 bases between the germline ends. The CDR3 spans 17 residues. CDR3 amino acids: CASSQVRATGYSTEAFF. The CDR3 nucleotides are TGTGCCAGCAGCCAAGTCAGGGCAACAGGGTACAGCACTGAAGCTTTCTTT.